This TCR beta chain was identified during a study of T cells in Graves' hyperthyroidism and ophthalmopathy (dated by TCRdb to between 2017 and 2020). General notes on the study: Peripheral blood samples were taken at initial diagnosis, before any treatment was given. Thyroid tissue and blood T-cell repertoires from six Graves' hyperthyroidism patients were also compared in the study. An independent validation cohort of about 20 hyperthyroidism patients and about 16 patients who later progressed to ophthalmopathy tested prospective prediction of ophthalmopathy. TCR Vbeta CDR3 sequencing of 135 peripheral blood samples (approximately 44 ophthalmopathy, some 75 hyperthyroidism and about 17 progressor patients) is reported in the paper. For training and testing, the roughly 97 patients in the discovery cohort were randomly divided in a 7:3 ratio. After sampling, hyperthyroidism patients received methimazole starting at 30 mg daily, and ophthalmopathy patients received high-dose intravenous methylprednisolone. To identify distinguishing TCR V-J signatures, a discovery cohort of around 100 patients was used, comprising 43 with Graves' ophthalmopathy and 55 to 65 with stable Graves' hyperthyroidism.

About this clonotype itself: No antigen is known for it. There are no base qualities to consult, and no much larger clone falls within one base.

TCR beta CDR3 regions were amplified from RNA transcripts. For the first round of RT-PCR on the TCR CDR3, the HTBI primer set was used together with the Qiagen OneStep RT-PCR kit. Libraries were constructed in a second round of multiplex PCR, after which size selection and purification were carried out. Paired-end sequencing of the libraries was performed with 100 bp reads on an Illumina HiSeq2000. In the authors' own workflow: Raw data were processed with SOAPnuke, discarding reads with adapters, uncalled bases, mean Phred below 15, or no exact constant-primer or identifier match. High-quality paired reads were merged using COPE v1.2.5, and each unique nucleotide sequence was defined as a clonotype. Clonotypes were aligned to IMGT TRBV, TRBD and TRBJ reference segments using MiTCR v1.1. Analysis was restricted to V-J combinations with a frequency above 0.0001, which covered 98% to 99.2% of repertoires. The TCS score was defined as F50 (clonal expansion) divided by E x V (chaos), with BLOSUM62-based TCRdist calculated between CDR3 peptides within each V-J. Welch's t-statistics and random forest reduced fewer than 600 V-J features to about 12, which were used in a naive Bayes classifier (R e1071). TCRdb reprocessed the public reads (quality trimming at Q25 with fastp, clone calling with MiXCR) and kept in-frame beta chains. Entries that share a CDR3 protein sequence are merged under the most common genes and DNA. None of the V and J calls come from the authors' own analysis; TCRdb made them. For this sample there are about 610,000 distinct CDR3 sequences; about 16% appear just once. Approximately 3.5% of the sample lies in the top ten.

The CDR3 holds 17 amino acids from the cysteine to the phenylalanine. Kept here is only the CDR3 DNA, which spans 51 bases and is read in frame from base 1. Trimming leaves V shorter by 6 bases and J shorter by 4 bases, with the junction holding 16 bases beyond the gene matches. CDR1 MNHNS and CDR2 SASEGT were looked up in the germline V gene. Broad study findings and their caveats: In validation, the model predicted progression to ophthalmopathy with around 71% sensitivity and approximately 72% specificity, a median of approximately 6.7 months before onset. No statistical method was used to fix the sample size in advance, and group allocation was not hidden from the investigators. Most expanded thyroid clonotypes (frequency above 0.001) were also found in blood, which suggests that blood repertoires may mirror thyroid immune responses. A model built on a 13 V-J signature distinguished ophthalmopathy from stable hyperthyroidism, reaching 85% to 90% sensitivity and about 81% specificity in cross-validation and 80%/75% in testing.

In the ophthalmopathy patients, disease was moderately to severely active, with a Clinical Activity Score of 3 or more, a NOSPECS grade of 4 or more, and a duration of less than 3 months. Patients with uncontrolled infections, other autoimmune diseases, pregnancy or lactation were excluded. Diagnoses were based on clinical symptoms, serum thyroxine and TRAb, thyroid ultrasound and orbital computed tomography. PBMCs were separated from 8 to 10 ml of fresh peripheral blood using Ficoll-Paque density gradient centrifugation. Total RNA was extracted using Trizol reagent, and RNA quality was assessed on an Agilent 2100 Bioanalyzer.

This sequence uses TRBV6-1 and TRBJ2-7; 9 bases in the junction line up with TRBD2. Sequenced sample: blood. The sequence was collected from a woman aged 40 to 49 with Graves' ophthalmopathy. DNA sequence: TGTGCCAGCAGCCGGGAACAGTCCGGGACTAGCAGTTACGAGCAGTACTTC. Protein translation: CASSREQSGTSSYEQYF.